This T cell receptor beta chain was profiled in a study of cytomegalovirus exposure and HLA in healthy donors. The CDR3 has 13 residues. CDR1 is ENHRY and CDR2 is SYGVKD in the germline V gene. V lost 6 bases and J 8 bases, leaving 11 bases between the germline ends. The study, taken as a whole, reports: Reports state that TCR beta sequences accurately predicted most subjects' HLA-A and HLA-B alleles. TCR beta sequences numbering 15,000 to 20,000 were associated with HLA alleles at 0.05 false discovery rate in a later analysis. In a later analysis, compared with equally common non-associated chains, HLA-associated beta chains were more expanded.

60 Vbeta and 13 Jbeta primers were used in PCR. The method was immunoSEQ multiplex PCR; TCRdb's version includes in-frame clones alone and lacks a portion of them. This sample has around 190,000 clones, with 78% found just once. For this clone: What it recognizes is unknown.

Sequenced sample: PBMCs. This sequence originates from a female donor in good health and CMV-seronegative. The gene calls are TRBV10-3 and TRBJ1-6, with unresolved D. The chain's CDR3 is CAIRGRGDSPLHF. CDR3 bases: TGTGCCATCAGGGGGAGAGGTGATTCACCCCTCCACTTT.